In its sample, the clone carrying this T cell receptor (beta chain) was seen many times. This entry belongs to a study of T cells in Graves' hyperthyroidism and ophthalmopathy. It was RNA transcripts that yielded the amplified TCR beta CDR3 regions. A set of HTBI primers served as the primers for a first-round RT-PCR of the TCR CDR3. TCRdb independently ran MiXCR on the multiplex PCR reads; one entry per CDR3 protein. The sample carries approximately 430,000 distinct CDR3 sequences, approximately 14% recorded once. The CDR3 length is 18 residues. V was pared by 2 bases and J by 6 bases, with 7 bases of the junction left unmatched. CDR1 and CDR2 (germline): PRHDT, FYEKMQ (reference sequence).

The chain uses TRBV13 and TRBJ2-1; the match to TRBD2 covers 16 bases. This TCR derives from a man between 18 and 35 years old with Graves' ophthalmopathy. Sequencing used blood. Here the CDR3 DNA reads TGTGCCAGCAGCTTAATGGGACTAGCGGGAGGGCCGGGCAATGAGCAGTTCTTC. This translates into CASSLMGLAGGPGNEQFF.